This record looks at one T cell receptor beta chain sequence and its context. Its target is not known. Trimming took 6 bases from V and 2 from J, leaving 15 bases between them. This CDR3 comprises 15 residues. Per the germline V gene, CDR1 is SNHLY and CDR2 is FYNNEI. These data originate in a study of cytotoxic CD8 clonotypes in ibrutinib-treated CLL. Investigators sought sequencing depths of between 1 in 200,000 and 1 in 1 million T cells. Repertoires were generated with immunoSEQ multiplex PCR, while TCRdb's copy carries only in-frame clones and drops some. The sample lists around 50,000 clones, about three fifths occurring once. Study outcomes and limitations: There were few public clonotypes, and on treatment they contracted or stayed stable. In sustained-remission versus progressing patients, sampling times differed. Clonality (at baseline) was higher than in age-matched healthy donors and tracked circulating CD8+ T-cell counts.

The sequences come from PBMCs, collected after 24 months of ibrutinib treatment. The rearrangement links TRBV2 to TRBJ2-3; D perhaps matches TRBD1 (7 bases). The source is a human donor with chronic lymphocytic leukemia. DNA for the CDR3: TGTGCCAGCAGCGCCCAGGGGGGCCCCACAGATACGCAGTATTTT. It encodes CASSAQGGPTDTQYF.